The 17 T cell receptor beta chains below all came from one sample that was sequenced in a study of shared clonotypes between healthy human individuals. Terminally differentiated effector memory CD45RA+ cells were excluded from the naive CD8 cells, which were CD45RO-negative and positively selected for CCR7. Measured with immunoSEQ multiplex PCR; TCRdb has only the in-frame clones, and not every one. The data show approximately 2,000,000 clones, 93% seen once. Sequenced: naive CD8+ T cells from PBMCs. These receptors were taken from a man aged 18 to 35 in good health. Some clones in this sample may be carry-over from other donors' samples.

This clone was detected once. The rearrangement links TRBV9 to TRBJ2-7, with D maybe TRBD2 (5 bases). This CDR3 contains 13 residues. Trimming shortened V by 0 bases and J by 5 bases, and 9 bases separated the two germline ends. CDR1 and CDR2 from the germline V gene are SGDLS and YYNGEE. In nucleotides, the CDR3 is TGTGCCAGCAGCGTAGTTGCGGGCCACGAGCAGTACTTC. Translating it yields CASSVVAGHEQYF. Based on the CDR3 plus reference TRBV9 and TRBJ2-7, the full variable domain is DSGVTQTPKHLITATGQRVTLRCSPRSGDLSVYWYQQSLDQGLQFLIQYYNGEERAKGNILERFSAQQFPDLHSELNLSSLELGDSALYFCASSVVAGHEQYFGPGTRLTVT.

The V and J genes are TRBV7-6 and TRBJ1-5; D remains ambiguous. With 0 bases removed from V and 4 bases from J, the gap between germline ends came to 13 bases. This CDR3 region has 16 residues. CDR1 is SGHVS and CDR2 is FNYEAQ in the germline V gene. Here the CDR3 reads CASSLAPWGINQPQHF. The CDR3 DNA reads TGTGCCAGCAGCTTAGCGCCGTGGGGAATAAATCAGCCCCAGCATTTT.

This chain connects TRBV28 to TRBJ1-2; D remains unclear. This CDR3 region has 15 residues. The V gene lost 5 bases and the J gene lost 5 bases, with 18 bases spanning the gap. The germline V gene has CDR1 MDHEN and CDR2 SYDVKM. The CDR3 bases are TGTGCCAGCAGTCCCACCGGGCAGGTGACATATGGCTACACCTTC. It yields the protein CASSPTGQVTYGYTF.

The gene calls are TRBV4-1 and TRBJ2-3; D gene uncertain. CDR1 MGHRA and CDR2 YSYEKL come from the germline V gene. CDR3 length: 17 residues. V lost 3 bases and J 3 bases, leaving 19 bases between the germline ends. CDR3 nucleotide sequence: TGCGCCAGCAGCCACCCGCGGAATAGCTACGCGACAGATACGCAGTATTTT. This encodes CASSHPRNSYATDTQYF.

The chain is built from TRBV6-1 and TRBJ2-1, with D unclear. Germline CDR1 MNHNS, CDR2 SASEGT. Trimming cost V 1 base and J 5 bases, with 6 bases left between them. The CDR3 contains 13 residues. The DNA of the CDR3 is TGTGCCAGCAGTGAAGATGGGAACAATGAGCAGTTCTTC. Amino acid sequence: CASSEDGNNEQFF.

This clone was seen once. The J gene is TRBJ2-3, the V gene TRBV27; possibly TRBD2 for D (5 bases). With 3 bases removed from V and 4 bases from J, the gap between germline ends came to 17 bases. The CDR3 runs 16 residues. The germline CDR1 and CDR2 sequences are MNHEY and SMNVEV (reference sequence). The CDR3 bases are TGTGCCAGCAGTTTGCTTCTCGGACTCCACCCAGATACGCAGTATTTT. This codes for CASSLLLGLHPDTQYF.

This chain links TRBV10-1 with TRBJ1-5; the D is unclear. This CDR3 contains 11 residues. V shed 7 bases and J shed 4 bases, with 5 bases lying between them. The germline gives CDR1 WNHNN, CDR2 SYGVQD (reference sequence). CDR3 residues: CASTGNQPQHF. The CDR3 coding sequence is TGCGCCAGCACGGGTAATCAGCCCCAGCATTTT.

V is TRBV6-5 and J is TRBJ2-1; TRBD1 or TRBD2 may be the D gene (5 bases each). The V end was cut by 6 bases, the J end by 0 bases, with 12 bases between. The CDR3 spans 15 residues. Germline V gene data show CDR1 as MNHEY and CDR2 as SVGAGI. The CDR3 sequence is CASRGRFSSYNEQFF. Written as DNA, the CDR3 is TGTGCCAGCAGGGGACGCTTCAGCTCCTACAATGAGCAGTTCTTC.

The V and J genes are TRBV30 and TRBJ2-3; D remains ambiguous. In germline, CDR1 is GTSNPN, CDR2 SVGIG (reference sequence). The CDR3 runs 14 residues. The CDR3 DNA sequence: TGTGCTTTCGCAGTGGCGGTCAGCACAGATACGCAGTATTTT. Residues: CAFAVAVSTDTQYF.

The rearrangement joins TRBV27 to TRBJ2-3; D is perhaps TRBD2 (6 bases). Germline V gene sequence: CDR1 MNHEY, CDR2 SMNVEV (reference sequence). Trimming shortened V by 7 bases and J by 0 bases, and 11 bases separated the two germline ends. The CDR3 spans 14 residues. The CDR3 DNA reads as TGTGCCAGCAACCCGGGAGTCAGCACAGATACGCAGTATTTT. It translates to CASNPGVSTDTQYF.

This clone was counted once. This chain connects TRBV9 to TRBJ2-7; 7 bases agree with TRBD2. CDR3 size: 17 residues. The ends lost 0 bases at V and 2 bases at J; junction bases unmatched: 11. Germline loops: CDR1 SGDLS, CDR2 YYNGEE. CDR3 amino acids: CASSVDGTSGIPYEQYF. DNA of the CDR3: TGTGCCAGCAGCGTAGATGGAACGAGCGGGATACCCTACGAGCAGTACTTC.

The chain couples TRBV4-3 to TRBJ1-2; maybe TRBD1 (5 bases). V was pared by 5 bases and J by 4 bases, with 14 bases between. CDR1 is LGHNA, CDR2 YSLEER, per germline. The CDR3 has 14 residues. DNA of the CDR3: TGCGCCAGCAGCTCCCGGACAAGCTCCTATGGCTACACCTTC. Its translation: CASSSRTSSYGYTF.

The chain couples TRBV11-3 to TRBJ2-1; 9 bases line up with TRBD2. With V trimmed by 2 bases and J by 4 bases, 6 bases remained unmatched. The CDR3 is 16 residues long. CDR1 and CDR2 (germline): SGHNT, YENEEA. The CDR3 DNA reads TGTGCCAGCAGCTTACTTGCGGGAGGGGCATACAATGAGCAGTTCTTC. This codes for CASSLLAGGAYNEQFF.

The chain carries TRBV7-2 and TRBJ2-1, with TRBD2 matching 7 bases. Germline CDR1 and CDR2: SGHTA and FQGNSA. The trim removed 0 bases at V and 9 bases at J, leaving 8 bases unmatched. CDR3 length: 15 amino acids. The CDR3 loop is CASSLAAGVFAEQFF. For the CDR3, the DNA is TGTGCCAGCAGCTTAGCGGCGGGAGTGTTCGCTGAGCAGTTCTTC.

The CDR3 coding sequence is TGTGCCAGCAGTTTATTTCGCGGACAGGGTAGCAGGTATTTT. Translation: CASSLFRGQGSRYF. The chain recombines TRBV28 with TRBJ2-3, with 8 nucleotides matching TRBD1. The trim removed 1 base at V and 14 bases at J, leaving 11 bases unmatched. The germline gives CDR1 MDHEN, CDR2 SYDVKM. CDR3 length: 14 amino acids.

The gene calls are TRBV16 and TRBJ2-3; 7 positions match TRBD1. V shed 5 bases and J 6 bases; nucleotides not matched to a gene: 8. This CDR3 is 14 amino acids long. The germline CDR1 and CDR2 sequences are KGHSY and FQNENV. As DNA, the CDR3 is TGTGCCAGCAGCTCTACAGGGGCCAGCGATACGCAGTATTTT. This sequence encodes CASSSTGASDTQYF.

The J gene is TRBJ2-2, the V gene TRBV9, with a tentative D call TRBD1 (6 bases). This CDR3 has 14 amino acids. Germline values: CDR1 SGDLS, CDR2 YYNGEE. Trimming removed 1 base at V and 4 bases at J, with 8 bases between. In DNA, the CDR3 is TGTGCCAGCAGCGTAACAGGGAGCACCGGGGAGCTGTTTTTT. Its translation: CASSVTGSTGELFF.